One sample yielded the 29 T cell receptor beta chains listed below, sequenced in a study of early T cells in non-severe SARS-CoV-2 infection. TCRdb re-analysed the 5' RACE reads in MiXCR, keeping a single row per CDR3 protein. The data show tens of thousands of distinct CDR3 sequences, with approximately 12% seen just once and about 4.2% held by the top ten. Source material: whole blood. Receptor source: an adult who was a healthcare worker with PCR-confirmed SARS-CoV-2 infection or an uninfected control (not recorded which).

This clonotype was counted many times. The chain links TRBV20-1 to TRBJ1-1, with D perhaps matching TRBD1 (5 bases). V lost 5 bases and J 3 bases, leaving 13 bases between the germline ends. The CDR3 contains 13 residues. Germline V gene lookup returns CDR1 DFQATT and CDR2 SNEGSKA (reference sequence). The CDR3 sequence is CSARGASDTEAFF. The CDR3 region has the DNA TGCAGTGCTCGGGGCGCGTCGGACACTGAAGCTTTCTTT.

In its sample, this clonotype was seen a few times. The chain uses TRBV29-1 and TRBJ2-7, with D possibly called TRBD1 or TRBD2 (5 bases each). The CDR3 sequence is 15 residues long. V was pared by 2 bases and J by 4 bases, with 18 bases between. Germline assignment: CDR1 SQVTM and CDR2 ANQGSEA. In DNA, the CDR3 is TGCAGCGTTGAAAGCCAGAGAGGGGCGCGTTACGAGCAGTACTTC. Residues: CSVESQRGARYEQYF.

This sequence joins TRBV19 and TRBJ2-5, with D tentatively TRBD2 (5 bases). V was cut by 6 bases and J by 5 bases, with 13 bases left in between. Per the germline V gene, CDR1 is LNHDA and CDR2 is SQIVND (reference sequence). The CDR3 is made up of 13 amino acids. CDR3 coding DNA: TGTGCCAGTAGCCGGAACCGAGGGGAGACCCAGTACTTC. Residues: CASSRNRGETQYF.

This chain uses TRBV11-2 with TRBJ2-5; tentative D call: TRBD2 (5 bases). V was clipped by 1 base and J by 7 bases, with 10 bases between them. The CDR3 totals 13 residues. Germline loops: CDR1 SGHAT, CDR2 FQNNGV. CDR3 region: CASSLVATRTQYF. CDR3 DNA sequence: TGTGCCAGCAGCTTAGTAGCGACCAGGACCCAGTACTTC.

This clonotype was detected only a few times. The V and J genes are TRBV2 and TRBJ2-2; D not resolved. The CDR3 runs 14 residues. Germline loops: CDR1 SNHLY, CDR2 FYNNEI. The germline V and J ends were trimmed by 6 bases and 0 bases, with 8 bases remaining between them. CDR3 DNA sequence: TGTGCCAGCAGGGCGAGTTCGAACACCGGGGAGCTGTTTTTT. Its protein product is CASRASSNTGELFF. Complete variable domain (other parts from reference TRBV2 and TRBJ2-2): EPEVTQTPSHQVTQMGQEVILRCVPISNHLYFYWYRQILGQKVEFLVSFYNNEISEKSEIFDDQFSVERPDGSNFTLKIRSTKLEDSAMYFCASRASSNTGELFFGEGSRLTVL.

The rearrangement uses TRBV9 and TRBJ2-5; TRBD2 aligns across 11 bases. CDR1 and CDR2 from the germline V gene are SGDLS and YYNGEE. CDR3 length equals 14 residues. After removal of 4 bases from V and 4 bases from J, the junction contained 3 bases not matched to a gene. As DNA, the CDR3 is TGTGCCAGCAGCCCCGGGACTAGCGGAGAGACCCAGTACTTC. Its translation is CASSPGTSGETQYF.

The chain links TRBV29-1 to TRBJ2-3; perhaps TRBD1 as D (6 bases). This CDR3 has 10 amino acids. Germline V gene lookup returns CDR1 SQVTM and CDR2 ANQGSEA. Trimming stripped 6 bases from V and 7 bases from J, with 8 bases between. The CDR3: CSVRGNTQYF. The CDR3 coding sequence is TGCAGCGTGAGGGGGAATACGCAGTATTTT.

The J gene is TRBJ2-1, the V gene TRBV7-3; TRBD2 matches 7 bases. The CDR3 sequence is 13 residues long. Germline trimming cut 5 bases from V and 4 bases from J; bases unmatched to any gene: 2. Germline V gene lookup returns CDR1 SGHTA and CDR2 FQGTGA. The CDR3 DNA reads as TGTGCCAGCAGCCACGGGGGGTACAATGAGCAGTTCTTC. As protein: CASSHGGYNEQFF.

The V and J genes are TRBV7-3 and TRBJ2-5; 11 bases agree with TRBD2. Trimming took 6 bases from V and 4 from J; bases not matched to a gene: 7. The CDR3 is 15 amino acids. CDR1 and CDR2 from the germline V gene are SGHTA and FQGTGA. In DNA, the CDR3 is TGTGCCAGCAGTAAAATGGGGACTAGCGGAGAGACCCAGTACTTC. Translating it yields CASSKMGTSGETQYF.

In this sample, this clonotype turned up many times. This rearrangement joins TRBV12-5 to TRBJ1-5; D may be TRBD1 (5 bases). The CDR3 totals 15 residues. Trimming pared 0 bases from V and 0 bases from J, leaving 6 bases between. CDR1 LGHNT and CDR2 FRNRAP come from the germline V gene. The CDR3 sequence: CASGLVGGSNQPQHF. The CDR3, as DNA: TGTGCTAGTGGTTTGGTCGGGGGTAGCAATCAGCCCCAGCATTTT.

V and J are TRBV6-1 and TRBJ2-5; TRBD1 matches 9 bases. CDR1 MNHNS and CDR2 SASEGT come from the germline V gene. CDR3 length equals 15 residues. Trimming took 7 bases from V and 4 from J; bases not matched to a gene: 10. As DNA, the CDR3 is TGTGCCAGCAACGCCGGGACAGGGTCAAGAGAGACCCAGTACTTC. It translates to CASNAGTGSRETQYF.

This clonotype was seen ten or more times. CDR3 in amino acids: CSARGREFFTYEQYF. CDR3 nucleotide sequence: TGCAGTGCTAGGGGCAGGGAGTTTTTTACCTACGAGCAGTACTTC. V gene TRBV20-1 combines with J gene TRBJ2-7; possibly TRBD1 or TRBD2 for D (5 bases each). This CDR3 spans 15 amino acids. The germline CDR1 and CDR2 sequences are DFQATT and SNEGSKA (reference sequence). V lost 3 bases and J lost 2, with 17 bases in between.

This clonotype was observed many times. The rearrangement uses TRBV29-1 and TRBJ1-1, with D possibly being TRBD1 (5 bases). V gave up 6 bases and J gave up 6 bases, with 11 bases separating them. CDR1 and CDR2 (germline): SQVTM, ANQGSEA. The CDR3 is made up of 11 amino acids. As DNA, the CDR3 is TGCAGCGTCGGCACAGGACCTGAAGCTTTCTTT. Translated: CSVGTGPEAFF.

The table lists this clonotype with many counts. The J gene is TRBJ2-5, the V gene TRBV3-1, with 7 bases lining up with TRBD1. V lost 4 bases to trimming and J lost 2 bases; unmatched junction nucleotides: 7. Germline lookup yields CDR1 LGHDT and CDR2 YNNKEL (reference sequence). The CDR3 contains 15 residues. The CDR3 coding sequence is TGTGCCAGCAGCCGGCAGGGGGTTAGACAAGAGACCCAGTACTTC. This sequence encodes CASSRQGVRQETQYF.

This clonotype was seen many times. The chain recombines TRBV29-1 with TRBJ2-5, with D perhaps TRBD1 or TRBD2 (5 bases each). CDR1 is SQVTM, CDR2 ANQGSEA, per germline. V dropped 5 bases and J dropped 7 bases, with 14 bases sitting between them. The CDR3 runs 12 residues. CDR3 amino acids: CSVRDGAGTQYF. For the CDR3, the DNA is TGCAGCGTTCGGGACGGAGCCGGGACCCAGTACTTC.

This clonotype was observed a handful of times. The chain has TRBV6-2 or TRBV6-3 and TRBJ2-5; D is uncertain. Germline V lookup: CDR1 MNHEY, CDR2 SVGEGT. V lost 4 bases, J lost 3 bases, and 12 bases lay in between. CDR3 size: 14 residues. CDR3 in amino acids: CASSSPIGKETQYF. Written as DNA, the CDR3 is TGTGCCAGCAGTTCCCCTATCGGAAAAGAGACCCAGTACTTC.

In its sample, this clonotype was seen many times. The V gene is TRBV14, the J gene TRBJ2-1; D is possibly TRBD2 (5 bases). The CDR3 has 16 residues. In germline, CDR1 is SGHDN, CDR2 FVKESK. The V and J ends lost 4 bases and 2 bases respectively, with 15 bases between them. In DNA form, the CDR3 reads TGTGCCAGCAGCCCTCCCGGTAGCGCAACCTACAATGAGCAGTTCTTC. This translates into CASSPPGSATYNEQFF. The full variable domain, in which reference TRBV14 and TRBJ2-1 provide the parts outside the CDR3, is EAGVTQFPSHSVIEKGQTVTLRCDPISGHDNLYWYRRVMGKEIKFLLHFVKESKQDESGMPNNRFLAERTGGTYSTLKVQPAELEDSGVYFCASSPPGSATYNEQFFGPGTRLTVL.

This clonotype has at least ten counts. V usage is TRBV6-5 and J usage is TRBJ1-2; D may be TRBD1 (6 bases). The CDR3 runs 14 residues. The V and J ends lost 6 bases and 8 bases respectively, with 19 bases between them. From germline, CDR1 is MNHEY and CDR2 SVGAGI. As DNA, the CDR3 is TGTGCCAGCAGGATAAAGGGGGGGGCAGGCGGCTACACCTTC. Its translation is CASRIKGGAGGYTF.

This clonotype has just a few counts. The genes are TRBV5-1 and TRBJ2-7, with D unresolved. V was clipped by 6 bases and J by 1 base, with 14 bases between them. Germline CDR1 reads SGHRS; CDR2 reads YFSETQ. The CDR3 length is 14 residues. CDR3 DNA: TGCGCCAGCAACCCCCCAGGAAGATCCTACGAGCAGTACTTC. Protein: CASNPPGRSYEQYF. Using reference TRBV5-1 and TRBJ2-7 for the parts outside the CDR3, the full variable domain is KAGVTQTPRYLIKTRGQQVTLSCSPISGHRSVSWYQQTPGQGLQFLFEYFSETQRNKGNFPGRFSGRQFSNSRSEMNVSTLELGDSALYLCASNPPGRSYEQYFGPGTRLTVT.

This clonotype was picked up many times. The V gene is TRBV7-6, the J gene TRBJ2-6; D not resolved. Germline V gene sequence: CDR1 SGHVS, CDR2 FNYEAQ. This CDR3 comprises 16 residues. V lost 2 bases and J lost 4, with 12 bases in between. CDR3 DNA: TGTGCCAGCAGCTTATACCCGGACGCCGGGGCCAACGTCCTGACTTTC. Translating gives CASSLYPDAGANVLTF.

The chain uses TRBV20-1 and TRBJ1-2; D not certain. Deletions cut 0 bases from V and 3 bases from J, with 14 bases between. Per germline, CDR1 DFQATT and CDR2 SNEGSKA (reference sequence). CDR3 size: 15 residues. In nucleotides, the CDR3 is TGCAGTGCTAGAGATCCCCAAAGATTCCACTATGGCTACACCTTC. Translating gives CSARDPQRFHYGYTF.

This clonotype showed up many times. The chain links TRBV6-2 or TRBV6-3 to TRBJ2-1; a possible D gene is TRBD1 (6 bases). This CDR3 spans 16 amino acids. Germline V lookup: CDR1 MNHEY, CDR2 SVGEGT. V shed 4 bases and J shed 2 bases, with 15 bases lying between them. CDR3 in amino acids: CASSSRQVGTYNEQFF. The CDR3 region has the DNA TGTGCCAGCAGTTCTCGACAGGTAGGGACCTACAATGAGCAGTTCTTC.

This clonotype occurred a few times. V and J are TRBV13 and TRBJ2-1; D is perhaps TRBD2 (5 bases). CDR1 and CDR2 (germline): PRHDT, FYEKMQ (reference sequence). This CDR3 has 13 residues. V dropped 5 bases and J dropped 3 bases, with 8 bases sitting between them. CDR3 sequence reads: CASSPGLYNEQFF. Here the CDR3 DNA reads TGTGCCAGCAGCCCAGGACTCTACAATGAGCAGTTCTTC.

This clonotype showed up many times. The J gene is TRBJ1-4, the V gene TRBV6-6; D is possibly TRBD1 (6 bases). The germline gives CDR1 MNHNY, CDR2 SVGAGI (reference sequence). The CDR3 has 16 residues. The V and J ends lost 4 bases and 7 bases respectively, with 19 bases between them. CDR3 sequence reads: CASSSQGRSVGEKLFF. As DNA, the CDR3 is TGTGCCAGCAGTTCACAGGGTCGGTCGGTTGGTGAAAAACTGTTTTTT.

V gene TRBV29-1 combines with J gene TRBJ2-2; D gene uncertain. This CDR3 contains 14 residues. V lost 5 bases, J lost 0 bases, and 10 bases lay in between. Germline V gene data show CDR1 as SQVTM and CDR2 as ANQGSEA. Written as DNA, the CDR3 is TGCAGCGTTCGAGGACCGACGAACACCGGGGAGCTGTTTTTT. Residues: CSVRGPTNTGELFF.

This clonotype was picked up a small number of times. This sequence joins TRBV29-1 and TRBJ2-7; TRBD1 agrees at 9 bases. Germline V lookup: CDR1 SQVTM, CDR2 ANQGSEA. J gave up 0 bases and V 5 bases, and 5 bases lay outside the gene matches. This CDR3 has 14 amino acids. CDR3 residues: CSVKGTGISYEQYF. The DNA of the CDR3 is TGCAGCGTTAAAGGGACAGGGATCTCCTACGAGCAGTACTTC.

This clonotype has just a few counts. The rearrangement links TRBV4-1 to TRBJ1-4; D unresolved. V was pared by 0 bases and J by 5 bases, with 13 bases between. The CDR3 spans 16 residues. Germline CDR1 MGHRA, CDR2 YSYEKL. The CDR3 region is CASSQDREGINEKLFF. Written as DNA, the CDR3 is TGCGCCAGCAGCCAAGATAGGGAGGGAATCAATGAAAAACTGTTTTTT.

The rearrangement links TRBV18 to TRBJ2-3; the match to TRBD1 covers 12 bases. This CDR3 is 15 amino acids long. The trim removed 6 bases at V and 5 bases at J, leaving 6 bases unmatched. Germline V gives CDR1 KGHSH, CDR2 LQKENI. The CDR3 is CASSFGTGGRDTQYF. The CDR3, as DNA: TGTGCCAGCTCCTTCGGGACAGGGGGCAGAGATACGCAGTATTTT.

The V and J genes are TRBV7-2 and TRBJ2-7; no reliable D call. V was cut by 2 bases and J by 7 bases, with 6 bases left in between. Germline V gene lookup returns CDR1 SGHTA and CDR2 FQGNSA. The CDR3 is 11 residues long. CDR3 in amino acids: CASSLNGEQYF. The CDR3 nucleotides read TGTGCCAGCAGCTTAAATGGAGAGCAGTACTTC. The whole variable domain, filled in from reference TRBV7-2 and TRBJ2-7, reads GAGVSQSPSNKVTEKGKDVELRCDPISGHTALYWYRQSLGQGLEFLIYFQGNSAPDKSGLPSDRFSAERTGGSVSTLTIQRTQQEDSAVYLCASSLNGEQYFGPGTRLTVT.